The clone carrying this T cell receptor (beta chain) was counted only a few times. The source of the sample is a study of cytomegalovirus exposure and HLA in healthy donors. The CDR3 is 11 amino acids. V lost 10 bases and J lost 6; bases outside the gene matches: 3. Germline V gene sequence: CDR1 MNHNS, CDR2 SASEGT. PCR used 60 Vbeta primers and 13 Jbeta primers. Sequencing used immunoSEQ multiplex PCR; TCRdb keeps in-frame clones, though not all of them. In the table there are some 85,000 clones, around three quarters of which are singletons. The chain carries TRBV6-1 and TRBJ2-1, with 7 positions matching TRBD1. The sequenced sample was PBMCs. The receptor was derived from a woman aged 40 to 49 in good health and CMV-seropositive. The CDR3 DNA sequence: TGTGCCAAGACAGGGTTCAATGAGCAGTTCTTC. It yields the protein CAKTGFNEQFF.